This entry lists 32 T cell receptor beta chains sequenced from one sample in a study of technical replicates of blood from a handful of donors. Generated by immunoSEQ multiplex PCR, the TCRdb table keeps only in-frame clones and is missing some. This sample has more than 65,000 clones; roughly 89% occur once, and the top ten carry 0.4% to 0.45%. The sample consisted of T cells isolated from PBMCs. These receptors all stem from a human donor in good health.

The chain links TRBV5-6 to TRBJ1-4, with unresolved D. This CDR3 is built from 15 residues. From germline, CDR1 is SGHDT and CDR2 YYEEEE. The ends were cut back, 4 bases at V and 0 bases at J, with 10 bases in the middle. CDR3 bases: TGTGCCAGCAGCCCCAGGTTAGCAACTAATGAAAAACTGTTTTTT. Its protein product is CASSPRLATNEKLFF.

This clone was found once. V gene TRBV7-9 combines with J gene TRBJ1-1; the match to TRBD1 covers 7 bases. Germline V gene sequence: CDR1 SEHNR, CDR2 FQNEAQ (reference sequence). J gave up 1 base and V 4 bases, and 12 bases lay outside the gene matches. The CDR3 has 17 residues. CDR3 coding DNA: TGTGCCAGCAGCTCGAGCAGAATAGGGGGCCGGAACACTGAAGCTTTCTTT. Protein product: CASSSSRIGGRNTEAFF.

The rearrangement links TRBV4-2 to TRBJ2-1, with 11 positions matching TRBD2. With V trimmed by 1 base and J by 7 bases, 3 bases remained unmatched. CDR1 is LGHNA, CDR2 YNFKEQ, per germline. The CDR3 covers 15 residues. CDR3 residues: CASSQVTSGTNEQFF. CDR3 DNA: TGTGCCAGCAGCCAAGTGACTAGCGGGACTAATGAGCAGTTCTTC.

Only one count was recorded for this clone. The J gene is TRBJ1-3, the V gene TRBV19; possible D gene TRBD1, 5 bases. V was trimmed by 1 base and J by 0 bases, leaving 10 bases between them. CDR1 LNHDA and CDR2 SQIVND come from the germline V gene (reference sequence). This CDR3 has 16 amino acids. For the CDR3, the DNA is TGTGCCAGTAGTATAGTTCGACAGAGCTCTGGAAACACCATATATTTT. Translating gives CASSIVRQSSGNTIYF.

The sample holds a few counts of this clone. The chain couples TRBV7-9 to TRBJ2-1; 9 bases line up with TRBD2. V lost 3 bases, J lost 7 bases, and 4 bases stayed unmatched. This CDR3 comprises 14 residues. Germline V gene lookup returns CDR1 SEHNR and CDR2 FQNEAQ (reference sequence). The chain's CDR3 is CASSFRLAENEQFF. The CDR3 coding sequence is TGTGCCAGCAGCTTCAGACTAGCGGAGAATGAGCAGTTCTTC. The variable domain in full, completed from reference TRBV7-9 and TRBJ2-1, reads DTGVSQNPRHKITKRGQNVTFRCDPISEHNRLYWYRQTLGQGPEFLTYFQNEAQLEKSRLLSDRFSAERPKGSFSTLEIQRTEQGDSAMYLCASSFRLAENEQFFGPGTRLTVL.

The CDR3 DNA sequence: TGTGCCAGCAGTTTGAGGTTCAACAATGAAAAACTGTTTTTT. Amino acid sequence: CASSLRFNNEKLFF. The V and J genes are TRBV27 and TRBJ1-4, with no clear D. V gave up 3 bases and J gave up 5 bases, with 10 bases separating them. The CDR3 runs to 14 residues. Per germline, CDR1 MNHEY and CDR2 SMNVEV (reference sequence).

CDR3 region: CASSLEVLTDTQYF. For the CDR3, the DNA is TGTGCCAGCAGCTTGGAAGTACTGACAGATACGCAGTATTTT. The chain carries TRBV5-4 and TRBJ2-3; D ambiguous. Trimming removed 0 bases at V and 3 bases at J, with 8 bases between. The CDR3 is made up of 14 amino acids. CDR1 is SGHNT and CDR2 is YYREEE in the germline V gene (reference sequence).

The J gene is TRBJ2-1, the V gene TRBV7-3; 9 nucleotides line up with TRBD2. CDR3 length equals 19 residues. The junction had 11 bases not matched to a gene; V was cut back by 2 bases and J by 0 bases. Looked up from germline, CDR1 is SGHTA and CDR2 is FQGTGA. CDR3 sequence reads: CASSLLSGLAGSSYNEQFF. The DNA of the CDR3 is TGTGCCAGCAGCTTATTATCGGGGCTAGCGGGGAGCTCCTACAATGAGCAGTTCTTC.

This rearrangement joins TRBV5-1 to TRBJ2-1; 8 positions agree with TRBD2. The CDR3 is 15 amino acids. V shed 2 bases, J shed 6 bases, and the junction held 7 bases outside the gene matches. Germline V gene lookup returns CDR1 SGHRS and CDR2 YFSETQ. The DNA for the CDR3 is TGCGCCAGCAGCTTCGGGGGGAGCGGGAGCAATGAGCAGTTCTTC. Amino acid sequence: CASSFGGSGSNEQFF. Drawing the rest from reference TRBV5-1 and TRBJ2-1, the complete variable domain is KAGVTQTPRYLIKTRGQQVTLSCSPISGHRSVSWYQQTPGQGLQFLFEYFSETQRNKGNFPGRFSGRQFSNSRSEMNVSTLELGDSALYLCASSFGGSGSNEQFFGPGTRLTVL.

The genes are TRBV6-5 and TRBJ2-7, with 10 bases identical to TRBD2. Germline assignment: CDR1 MNHEY and CDR2 SVGAGI. V trimming: 8 bases; J trimming: 2 bases; junction bases outside the gene matches: 6. The CDR3 contains 14 residues. Here the CDR3 DNA reads TGTGCCAGCCGACCGGGACTAGCGACCTACGAGCAGTACTTC. Its protein product is CASRPGLATYEQYF.

This rearrangement joins TRBV6-5 to TRBJ2-3; 7 positions match TRBD2. The CDR3 extends over 15 amino acids. The V segment lost 6 bases and the J segment 2 bases; nucleotides outside the gene matches: 8. Germline CDR1 reads MNHEY; CDR2 reads SVGAGI. The CDR3 sequence: CASSPTSGVTDTQYF. For the CDR3, the DNA is TGTGCCAGCAGCCCGACCAGCGGGGTCACAGATACGCAGTATTTT.

The chain has TRBV5-1 and TRBJ2-6; maybe TRBD1 (5 bases). Germline V gene sequence: CDR1 SGHRS, CDR2 YFSETQ. Deletions cut 0 bases from V and 9 bases from J, with 10 bases between. The CDR3 is 14 amino acids. CDR3 amino acids: CASSLVTGFNVLTF. The CDR3 DNA reads as TGCGCCAGCAGCTTGGTAACAGGATTCAACGTCCTGACTTTC.

CDR3 sequence: CASSTYGTGQRAFF. The CDR3 DNA follows: TGTGCCAGCAGTACATATGGGACAGGGCAGAGGGCTTTCTTT. The chain uses TRBV27 and TRBJ1-1; 9 bases map to TRBD1. The CDR3 contains 14 residues. With 5 bases clipped from V and 11 bases from J, the junction kept 12 bases outside the gene matches. CDR1 is MNHEY, CDR2 SMNVEV, per germline (reference sequence).

This rearrangement joins TRBV27 to TRBJ1-1, with TRBD1 identical over 10 bases. V gave up 4 bases and J gave up 5 bases; unmatched junction bases: 16. This CDR3 is built from 18 residues. Per germline, CDR1 MNHEY and CDR2 SMNVEV (reference sequence). The CDR3 DNA follows: TGTGCCAGCAGTTCTCGGGACAGGGGTTCTAAGGTATGGACTGAAGCTTTCTTT. It is translated as CASSSRDRGSKVWTEAFF.

The CDR3 DNA sequence: TGTGCCAGCAGTTTACAGGGGGCGGGAGAGACCCAGTACTTC. It is translated as CASSLQGAGETQYF. V gene TRBV27 combines with J gene TRBJ2-5, with 8 bases that match TRBD1. The CDR3 consists of 14 residues. In germline, CDR1 is MNHEY, CDR2 SMNVEV (reference sequence). The V and J ends lost 2 bases and 4 bases, in that order; junction bases with no gene match: 3.

The chain combines TRBV9 with TRBJ2-1, with TRBD1 as a possible D gene (6 bases). This CDR3 is built from 15 residues. V lost 5 bases and J lost 0, with 12 bases in between. Germline V gene data show CDR1 as SGDLS and CDR2 as YYNGEE. CDR3 DNA: TGTGCCAGCAGTTACGGACAGAGCTCCTACAATGAGCAGTTCTTC. Translation gives CASSYGQSSYNEQFF.

The V call is TRBV29-1, the J call TRBJ1-2; D gene unclear. Trimming removed 3 bases at V and 2 bases at J, with 7 bases between. CDR3 length equals 12 residues. Looked up from germline, CDR1 is SQVTM and CDR2 is ANQGSEA. The CDR3 DNA is TGCAGCGTTGAGCGGGAAAACTATGGCTACACCTTC. Translating it yields CSVERENYGYTF.

The V gene is TRBV11-2, the J gene TRBJ2-3, with unresolved D. The CDR3 extends over 13 amino acids. CDR1 and CDR2 from the germline V gene are SGHAT and FQNNGV. Trimming took 2 bases from V and 3 from J, leaving 6 bases between them. CDR3 sequence: CASSLRDTDTQYF. In nucleotides, the CDR3 is TGTGCCAGCAGCTTAAGAGATACAGATACGCAGTATTTT.

V gene TRBV5-1 combines with J gene TRBJ2-7; a possible D gene is TRBD2 (6 bases). The length of the CDR3 is 14 residues. Trimming stripped 0 bases from V and 6 bases from J, with 13 bases between. The germline V gene has CDR1 SGHRS and CDR2 YFSETQ. The CDR3 DNA reads as TGCGCCAGCAGCTTGGGGAGACTAGGAGGCGAGCAGTACTTC. It is translated as CASSLGRLGGEQYF.

This clone was recorded once. This chain connects TRBV4-1 to TRBJ1-1; D is unclear. The CDR3 runs 15 residues. Germline CDR1 reads MGHRA; CDR2 reads YSYEKL. Trimming took off 0 bases at V and 10 bases at J, with 18 bases between the two ends. CDR3 residues: CASSQDLAGPGRAFF. The CDR3 DNA follows: TGCGCCAGCAGCCAAGATCTAGCGGGCCCGGGCCGAGCTTTCTTT.

The chain couples TRBV4-1 to TRBJ2-7, with 8 nucleotides matching TRBD2. The germline gives CDR1 MGHRA, CDR2 YSYEKL. After removal of 4 bases from V and 5 bases from J, the junction contained 13 bases not matched to a gene. This CDR3 has 16 residues. CDR3 sequence (DNA): TGCGCCAGCAGCCGATCAGCGGGAGAAACGAGGAACGAGCAGTACTTC. Its translation: CASSRSAGETRNEQYF.

To note about this clone: Germline and junction disagree at one end, which may indicate a read error. The chain is built from TRBV7-9 and TRBJ1-4; D is undetermined. Germline CDR1 SEHNR, CDR2 FQNEAQ (reference sequence). CDR3 size: 11 residues. The CDR3: CASSLGQDPHF. The CDR3 DNA follows: TGTGCCAGCAGCTTAGGGCAGGATCCCCATTTT.

This rearrangement joins TRBV9 to TRBJ2-3; 7 bases line up with TRBD2. The J segment lost 4 bases and the V segment lost 1 base, leaving 6 bases of the junction unmatched. The CDR3 is 15 residues long. Germline-derived CDR1 and CDR2 are SGDLS and YYNGEE. CDR3 amino acids: CASSVLGGSADTQYF. In DNA form, the CDR3 reads TGTGCCAGCAGCGTATTAGGCGGGAGCGCAGATACGCAGTATTTT.

The chain combines TRBV13 with TRBJ1-5; D gene uncertain. The CDR3 is 16 amino acids. The V end lost 5 bases, the J end lost 6 bases, and 20 bases lay between the germline ends. Germline V gene sequence: CDR1 PRHDT, CDR2 FYEKMQ (reference sequence). This CDR3 is CASSIGSGVSGQPQHF. The CDR3 region has the DNA TGTGCCAGCAGCATCGGAAGCGGGGTTTCAGGTCAGCCCCAGCATTTT. The complete variable domain, with remaining parts taken from reference TRBV13 and TRBJ1-5, reads AAGVIQSPRHLIKEKRETATLKCYPIPRHDTVYWYQQGPGQDPQFLISFYEKMQSDKGSIPDRFSAQQFSDYHSELNMSSLELGDSALYFCASSIGSGVSGQPQHFGDGTRLSIL.

V usage is TRBV10-3 and J usage is TRBJ1-1; D remains unclear. CDR1 ENHRY and CDR2 SYGVKD come from the germline V gene. Trimming shortened V by 4 bases and J by 0 bases, and 6 bases separated the two germline ends. The CDR3 has 13 residues. CDR3 sequence reads: CAISVKLNTEAFF. CDR3 nucleotides: TGTGCCATCAGTGTTAAGCTGAACACTGAAGCTTTCTTT.

V gene TRBV5-4 combines with J gene TRBJ1-1, with a tentative D call TRBD1 (5 bases). CDR3 size: 16 residues. Trimming left V 0 bases short and J 5 bases short, with 17 bases between. The V gene's germline CDR1 is SGHNT and CDR2 YYREEE (reference sequence). CDR3 nucleotides: TGTGCCAGCAGCTTGGCCGGGCAGGGTGGAGGGACTGAAGCTTTCTTT. Its translation is CASSLAGQGGGTEAFF.

V usage is TRBV4-3 and J usage is TRBJ2-6, with 8 bases lining up with TRBD1. Trimming removed 0 bases from V and 2 bases from J; junction bases left unmatched: 3. This CDR3 comprises 17 residues. Germline V gene lookup returns CDR1 LGHNA and CDR2 YSLEER. CDR3 in DNA: TGCGCCAGCAGCCAAGAAGGGACAGGCACTGGGGCCAACGTCCTGACTTTC. Translated, it gives CASSQEGTGTGANVLTF.

The chain is built from TRBV6-6 and TRBJ2-1; tentative D call: TRBD1 (6 bases). The V end lost 6 bases, the J end lost 0 bases, and 12 bases lay between the germline ends. This CDR3 region has 15 residues. The germline V gene encodes CDR1 MNHNY and CDR2 SVGAGI (reference sequence). The CDR3 DNA sequence: TGTGCCAGCAGGAGGACAGTTAGCTCCTACAATGAGCAGTTCTTC. This encodes CASRRTVSSYNEQFF.

The chain uses TRBV28 and TRBJ1-1; unclear D gene. V lost 5 bases and J 12 bases, leaving 13 bases between the germline ends. The CDR3 is made up of 11 amino acids. The germline gives CDR1 MDHEN, CDR2 SYDVKM. Written as DNA, the CDR3 is TGTGCCAGCAGTCCCAGCCGGGGTACTTTCTTT. Translated, it gives CASSPSRGTFF.

The rearrangement uses TRBV7-3 and TRBJ2-7; D is undetermined. Germline V gives CDR1 SGHTA, CDR2 FQGTGA. Trimming took off 0 bases at V and 2 bases at J, with 17 bases between the two ends. CDR3 length equals 17 residues. The CDR3: CASSLTFVPGATYEQYF. CDR3 nucleotides: TGTGCCAGCAGCTTAACGTTTGTACCGGGTGCTACCTACGAGCAGTACTTC.

The chain employs TRBV10-3 and TRBJ2-1, with 16 bases lining up with TRBD2. V shed 4 bases, J shed 4 bases, and the junction held 10 bases outside the gene matches. Germline-derived CDR1 and CDR2 are ENHRY and SYGVKD. This CDR3 region has 19 residues. CDR3 nucleotides: TGTGCCATCAGTGGGGGGACTAGCGGGAGGGTCCCGGGTTACAATGAGCAGTTCTTC. Protein: CAISGGTSGRVPGYNEQFF.

The chain couples TRBV28 to TRBJ1-1, with D perhaps matching TRBD1 (6 bases). Trimming shortened V by 5 bases and J by 3 bases, and 25 bases separated the two germline ends. This CDR3 is built from 18 residues. The germline V gene has CDR1 MDHEN and CDR2 SYDVKM. The CDR3 bases are TGTGCCAGCAGTCCTTCTCGGGGGGCAGGGGTGGGGTACACTGAAGCTTTCTTT. Protein: CASSPSRGAGVGYTEAFF.